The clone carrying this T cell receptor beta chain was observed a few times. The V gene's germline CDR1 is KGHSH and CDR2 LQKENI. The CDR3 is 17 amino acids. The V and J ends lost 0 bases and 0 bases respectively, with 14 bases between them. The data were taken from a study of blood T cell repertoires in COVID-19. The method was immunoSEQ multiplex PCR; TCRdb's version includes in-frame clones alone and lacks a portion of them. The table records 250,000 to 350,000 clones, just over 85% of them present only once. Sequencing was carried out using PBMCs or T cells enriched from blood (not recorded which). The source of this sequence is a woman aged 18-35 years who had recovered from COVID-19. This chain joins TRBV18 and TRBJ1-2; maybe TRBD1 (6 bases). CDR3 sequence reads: CASSPPKAGASNYGYTF. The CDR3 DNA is TGTGCCAGCTCACCACCTAAGGCAGGGGCCTCTAACTATGGCTACACCTTC.